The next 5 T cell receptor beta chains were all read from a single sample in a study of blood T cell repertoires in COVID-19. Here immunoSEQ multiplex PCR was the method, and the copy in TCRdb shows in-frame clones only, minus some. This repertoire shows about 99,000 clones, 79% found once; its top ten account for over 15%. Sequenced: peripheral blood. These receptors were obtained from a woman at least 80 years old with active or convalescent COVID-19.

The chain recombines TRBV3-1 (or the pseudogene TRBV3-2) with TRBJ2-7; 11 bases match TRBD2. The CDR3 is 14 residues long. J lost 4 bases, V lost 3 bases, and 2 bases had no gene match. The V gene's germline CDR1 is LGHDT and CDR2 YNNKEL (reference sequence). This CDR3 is CASSHVAGGYEQYF. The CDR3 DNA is TGTGCCAGCAGCCACGTAGCGGGAGGGTACGAGCAGTACTTC.

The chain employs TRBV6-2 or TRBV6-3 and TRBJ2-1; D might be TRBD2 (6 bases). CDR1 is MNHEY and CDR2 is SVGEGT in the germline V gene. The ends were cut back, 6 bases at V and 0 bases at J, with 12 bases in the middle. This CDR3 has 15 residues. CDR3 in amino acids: CASSILASSYNEQFF. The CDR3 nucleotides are TGTGCCAGCAGCATACTAGCTAGCTCCTACAATGAGCAGTTCTTC.

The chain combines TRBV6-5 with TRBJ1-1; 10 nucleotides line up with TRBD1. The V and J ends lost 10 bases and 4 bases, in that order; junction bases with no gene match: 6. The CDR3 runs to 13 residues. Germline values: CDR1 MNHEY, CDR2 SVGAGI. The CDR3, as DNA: TGTGCCATCCGGGACAGGGGCGGCACTGAAGCTTTCTTT. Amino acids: CAIRDRGGTEAFF.

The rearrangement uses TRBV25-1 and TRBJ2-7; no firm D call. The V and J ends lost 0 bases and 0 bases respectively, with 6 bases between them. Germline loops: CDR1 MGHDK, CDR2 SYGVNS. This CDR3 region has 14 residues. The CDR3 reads CASSEYEDSYEQYF. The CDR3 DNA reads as TGTGCCAGCAGTGAATATGAGGACTCCTACGAGCAGTACTTC.

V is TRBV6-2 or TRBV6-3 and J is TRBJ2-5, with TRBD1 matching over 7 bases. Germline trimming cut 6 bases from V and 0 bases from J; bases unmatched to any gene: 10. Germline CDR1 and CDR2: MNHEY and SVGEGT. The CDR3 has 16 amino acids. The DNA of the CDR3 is TGTGCCAGCAGCACCCAACAGGGGACCCACCAAGAGACCCAGTACTTC. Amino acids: CASSTQQGTHQETQYF.